Shown below are 28 T cell receptor beta chains from a single sample sequenced in a study of shared clonotypes between healthy human individuals. TCRdb's copy holds only in-frame clones and misses some; the assay was immunoSEQ multiplex PCR. The sample contains under 600,000 clones, around 79% of which appear only once. The sequenced material came from PBMCs. These TCRs come from a woman in her 40s in good health. Some clones in this sample may be carry-over from other donors' samples.

CDR3 DNA sequence: TGCGCCAGCAGCCTGGTGCACAATAGCGGGGGAGGATCCTACGAGCAGTACTTC. This sequence encodes CASSLVHNSGGGSYEQYF. This chain uses TRBV5-1 with TRBJ2-7; 9 bases align to TRBD2. The CDR3 contains 18 residues. After removal of 4 bases from V and 1 base from J, the junction contained 15 bases not matched to a gene. Per the germline V gene, CDR1 is SGHRS and CDR2 is YFSETQ.

The chain recombines TRBV28 with TRBJ2-1; no reliable D call. Germline lookup yields CDR1 MDHEN and CDR2 SYDVKM. V was pared by 2 bases and J by 7 bases, with 15 bases between. The CDR3 is 15 residues long. The CDR3 sequence: CASSLGDFGRNEQFF. CDR3 bases: TGTGCCAGCAGTTTAGGTGACTTTGGAAGGAATGAGCAGTTCTTC.

This clone appeared many times. V is TRBV7-2 and J is TRBJ1-6; tentative D call: TRBD1 (6 bases). The CDR3 has 15 amino acids. V was cut by 1 base and J by 8 bases, with 12 bases left in between. Germline V gene sequence: CDR1 SGHTA, CDR2 FQGNSA. The DNA for the CDR3 is TGTGCCAGCAGCTTAGAGGCAGGGGTTGATTCACCCCTCCACTTT. Its translation: CASSLEAGVDSPLHF.

Regarding this clone: The identical CDR3 is also encoded by other nucleotide sequences in the sample. The chain employs TRBV27 and TRBJ1-1, with D unclear. This CDR3 contains 13 residues. Trimming left V 0 bases short and J 2 bases short, with 4 bases between. The germline CDR1 and CDR2 sequences are MNHEY and SMNVEV (reference sequence). The CDR3 bases are TGTGCCAGCAGTTTATCGAGAAACACTGAAGCTTTCTTT. As protein: CASSLSRNTEAFF.

The chain uses TRBV5-4 and TRBJ2-7; perhaps TRBD1 as D (5 bases). Trimming removed 4 bases at V and 0 bases at J, with 14 bases between. CDR1 and CDR2 (germline): SGHNT, YYREEE (reference sequence). CDR3 length: 15 residues. CDR3 sequence: CASSPAQGISYEQYF. The CDR3 DNA reads as TGTGCCAGCAGCCCCGCGCAGGGAATCTCCTACGAGCAGTACTTC.

V and J are TRBV7-2 and TRBJ2-2, with 8 bases aligning to TRBD1. The CDR3 extends over 14 amino acids. J gave up 7 bases and V 4 bases, and 5 bases lay outside the gene matches. Germline loops: CDR1 SGHTA, CDR2 FQGNSA. The CDR3 reads CASSSQGASGELFF. The CDR3 bases are TGTGCCAGCAGCTCGCAGGGGGCGAGCGGGGAGCTGTTTTTT.

The chain has TRBV4-2 and TRBJ2-7; 11 bases map to TRBD2. The germline V gene encodes CDR1 LGHNA and CDR2 YNFKEQ. J gave up 3 bases and V 1 base, and 2 bases lay outside the gene matches. There are 15 residues in the CDR3. The CDR3 protein is CASSQGLAGHYEQYF. CDR3 DNA sequence: TGTGCCAGCAGCCAAGGACTAGCGGGGCACTACGAGCAGTACTTC.

The chain recombines TRBV5-1 with TRBJ2-3; 8 nucleotides agree with TRBD2. The V segment lost 4 bases and the J segment 5 bases; nucleotides outside the gene matches: 9. The germline V gene encodes CDR1 SGHRS and CDR2 YFSETQ. The CDR3 has 15 amino acids. The CDR3 loop is CASSASGGVVDTQYF. The CDR3 nucleotides are TGCGCCAGCAGCGCGTCGGGAGGGGTGGTAGATACGCAGTATTTT.

Worth noting for this clone: In the same sample, other DNA sequences code for this CDR3. The chain uses TRBV18 and TRBJ2-7, with 8 bases matching TRBD1. Germline CDR1 and CDR2: KGHSH and LQKENI. The CDR3 has 14 amino acids. After removal of 4 bases from V and 2 bases from J, the junction contained 4 bases not matched to a gene. This CDR3 is CASSLRQGTYEQYF. Written as DNA, the CDR3 is TGTGCCAGCTCACTACGACAGGGGACCTACGAGCAGTACTTC.

This clone was recorded only once. The chain carries TRBV27 and TRBJ2-1, with a weak D call TRBD2 (5 bases). V was trimmed by 6 bases and J by 1 base, leaving 16 bases between them. CDR3 size: 16 residues. Looked up from germline, CDR1 is MNHEY and CDR2 is SMNVEV (reference sequence). The chain's CDR3 is CASSRSGGLSYNEQFF. CDR3 bases: TGTGCCAGCAGCCGATCAGGCGGGTTGTCCTACAATGAGCAGTTCTTC.

On this clone: Other DNA sequences in the sample encode the same CDR3. V and J are TRBV4-2 and TRBJ2-3; 9 nucleotides line up with TRBD2. This CDR3 is built from 18 residues. Germline trimming cut 4 bases from V and 7 bases from J; bases unmatched to any gene: 18. Germline-derived CDR1 and CDR2 are LGHNA and YNFKEQ. The DNA of the CDR3 is TGTGCCAGCAGCCTCAAGGGGAACGTCGGCGGGAGGGGATATACGCAGTATTTT. It codes for CASSLKGNVGGRGYTQYF.

This clone was picked up one time. The rearrangement joins TRBV5-4 to TRBJ2-7; 8 nucleotides align to TRBD1. Near its end, the DNA agrees better with TRBJ2-5, so the J call may be wrong. The CDR3 sequence is 15 residues long. CDR1 is SGHNT and CDR2 is YYREEE in the germline V gene (reference sequence). DNA of the CDR3: TGTGCCAGCAGCTATAGACAGGGGATAGGAGAGACCCAGTACTTC. Residues: CASSYRQGIGETQYF.

CDR3 DNA sequence: TGTGCCAGTAGTTCGCAGCCCGGGACAGGGGACGAGCAGTACTTC. Protein: CASSSQPGTGDEQYF. The rearrangement links TRBV19 to TRBJ2-7; 10 bases map to TRBD1. V lost 5 bases, J lost 5 bases, and 9 bases stayed unmatched. The CDR3 sequence is 15 residues long. The germline gives CDR1 LNHDA, CDR2 SQIVND (reference sequence).

This clone appeared once. This chain joins TRBV27 and TRBJ2-7, with D perhaps matching TRBD1 or TRBD2 (6 bases each). The CDR3 loop spans 15 amino acids. V was shortened by 6 bases and J by 1 base, with 16 bases between the two germline ends. The germline CDR1 and CDR2 sequences are MNHEY and SMNVEV (reference sequence). The CDR3 nucleotides read TGTGCCAGCAGGGGGGCGGGAATCGGTTCCTACGAGCAGTACTTC. Translating gives CASRGAGIGSYEQYF.

The V call is TRBV11-1, the J call TRBJ2-7, with 8 bases lining up with TRBD1. V was pared by 2 bases and J by 6 bases, with 12 bases of the junction left unmatched. The germline gives CDR1 SGHAT, CDR2 FQDESV (reference sequence). This CDR3 region has 16 residues. This CDR3 reads CASSLFSGTGLGEQYF. Written as DNA, the CDR3 is TGTGCCAGCAGCTTATTTTCTGGGACAGGACTGGGCGAGCAGTACTTC.

This clone has just a few counts. J is TRBJ1-5 and V is TRBV20-1; D gene ambiguous. This CDR3 comprises 11 residues. Trimming cost V 0 bases and J 8 bases, with 5 bases left between them. Looked up from germline, CDR1 is DFQATT and CDR2 is SNEGSKA (reference sequence). The CDR3 bases are TGCAGTGCTAGAGATAGGGAGCCCCAGCATTTT. This gives the protein CSARDREPQHF.

This sequence joins TRBV11-2 and TRBJ2-5; 7 nucleotides agree with TRBD1. Near its end, the DNA agrees better with TRBJ2-7, so the J call may be wrong. Germline V gives CDR1 SGHAT, CDR2 FQNNGV. There are 15 residues in the CDR3. CDR3 bases: TGTGCCAGCAGCTCGCTACAGGGGCCCCAGGGCGAGCAGTACTTC. It translates to CASSSLQGPQGEQYF.

This chain links TRBV11-3 with TRBJ1-6; D is undetermined. The CDR3 is 13 amino acids. Germline assignment: CDR1 SGHNT and CDR2 YENEEA. V lost 1 base and J 8 bases, leaving 6 bases between the germline ends. CDR3: CASSLATDSPLHF. In DNA, the CDR3 is TGTGCCAGCAGCTTAGCAACGGATTCACCCCTCCACTTT.

This chain joins TRBV4-2 and TRBJ1-4, with D unresolved. V was pared by 0 bases and J by 0 bases, with 5 bases between. This CDR3 region has 15 residues. Germline V gives CDR1 LGHNA, CDR2 YNFKEQ. The CDR3 coding sequence is TGTGCCAGCAGCCAAGAATTCACAACTAATGAAAAACTGTTTTTT. It codes for CASSQEFTTNEKLFF.

This clone was recorded only once. This chain connects TRBV7-2 to TRBJ2-7, with 13 bases identical to TRBD2. The V segment lost 5 bases and the J segment 6 bases; nucleotides outside the gene matches: 10. This CDR3 contains 16 residues. The germline CDR1 and CDR2 sequences are SGHTA and FQGNSA. CDR3: CASSQKGLAGAREQYF. CDR3 DNA: TGTGCCAGCAGCCAAAAAGGACTAGCGGGAGCTCGCGAGCAGTACTTC.

The V call is TRBV7-2, the J call TRBJ2-2; no reliable D call. The CDR3 sequence is 14 residues long. V dropped 5 bases and J dropped 4 bases, with 11 bases sitting between them. Germline values: CDR1 SGHTA, CDR2 FQGNSA. The CDR3 sequence: CASSPTGVTGELFF. CDR3 sequence (DNA): TGTGCCAGCAGCCCTACTGGGGTCACCGGGGAGCTGTTTTTT.

The chain joins TRBV30 to TRBJ2-7, with 8 bases lining up with TRBD2. The CDR3 extends over 16 amino acids. J gave up 2 bases and V 2 bases, and 11 bases lay outside the gene matches. Germline V gene data show CDR1 as GTSNPN and CDR2 as SVGIG (reference sequence). The CDR3 coding sequence is TGTGCCTGGAGTCGACAAGGACTAGCCGACCCCTACGAGCAGTACTTC. It yields the protein CAWSRQGLADPYEQYF.

This clone showed up just once. The rearrangement links TRBV30 to TRBJ2-2, with 9 positions matching TRBD1. The CDR3 length is 16 residues. Trimming cost V 0 bases and J 1 base; bases outside gene matches: 3. The germline CDR1 and CDR2 sequences are GTSNPN and SVGIG (reference sequence). Written as DNA, the CDR3 is TGTGCCTGGAGTGTGGGACAGGGTGAGAACACCGGGGAGCTGTTTTTT. The encoded protein is CAWSVGQGENTGELFF.

There are many counts of this clone. The chain employs TRBV28 and TRBJ1-1; the match to TRBD1 covers 11 bases. Per germline, CDR1 MDHEN and CDR2 SYDVKM. The CDR3 is 14 amino acids. Losses at the gene ends were 5 bases for V and 7 bases for J; bases not matched to a gene: 6. Here the CDR3 reads CASSADRGRGEAFF. As DNA, the CDR3 is TGTGCCAGCAGTGCGGACAGGGGGCGGGGTGAAGCTTTCTTT. Combining the CDR3 with reference TRBV28 and TRBJ1-1 gives the whole variable domain DVKVTQSSRYLVKRTGEKVFLECVQDMDHENMFWYRQDPGLGLRLIYFSYDVKMKEKGDIPEGYSVSREKKERFSLILESASTNQTSMYLCASSADRGRGEAFFGQGTRLTVV.

The genes are TRBV7-9 and TRBJ2-6; no clear D gene. CDR3 length: 15 residues. Between the trimmed V and J ends, which lost 5 bases and 7 bases, there was a span of 15 bases. Germline V gene lookup returns CDR1 SEHNR and CDR2 FQNEAQ (reference sequence). CDR3 loop: CASSPDAVDANVLTF. The CDR3 DNA sequence: TGTGCCAGCAGCCCCGACGCGGTCGACGCCAACGTCCTGACTTTC.

This chain links TRBV7-3 with TRBJ2-1, with 13 bases fitting TRBD2. CDR1 is SGHTA and CDR2 is FQGTGA in the germline V gene. Trimming cost V 4 bases and J 5 bases; bases outside gene matches: 8. CDR3 length equals 17 residues. This chain's CDR3 is CASSSNPGTSGNNEQFF. The CDR3 DNA sequence: TGTGCCAGCAGCTCAAATCCCGGGACTAGCGGGAACAATGAGCAGTTCTTC.

The chain recombines TRBV19 with TRBJ2-3; TRBD2 matches at 7 bases. The germline V gene encodes CDR1 LNHDA and CDR2 SQIVND (reference sequence). V was pared by 3 bases and J by 4 bases, with 7 bases of the junction left unmatched. The CDR3 extends over 15 amino acids. The CDR3 region has the DNA TGTGCCAGTAGTATCCCCGGGGGAGGGGCAGATACGCAGTATTTT. Translating it yields CASSIPGGGADTQYF.

The chain recombines TRBV5-4 with TRBJ2-2; the D gene is possibly TRBD2 (6 bases). This CDR3 is 16 amino acids long. With 3 bases removed from V and 8 bases from J, the gap between germline ends came to 20 bases. Germline lookup yields CDR1 SGHNT and CDR2 YYREEE (reference sequence). The CDR3 protein is CASSWGDEGRVGELFF. The CDR3 DNA reads TGTGCCAGCAGCTGGGGGGACGAGGGGCGCGTAGGGGAGCTGTTTTTT. The whole variable domain, filled in from reference TRBV5-4 and TRBJ2-2, reads ETGVTQSPTHLIKTRGQQVTLRCSSQSGHNTVSWYQQALGQGPQFIFQYYREEENGRGNFPPRFSGLQFPNYSSELNVNALELDDSALYLCASSWGDEGRVGELFFGEGSRLTVL.